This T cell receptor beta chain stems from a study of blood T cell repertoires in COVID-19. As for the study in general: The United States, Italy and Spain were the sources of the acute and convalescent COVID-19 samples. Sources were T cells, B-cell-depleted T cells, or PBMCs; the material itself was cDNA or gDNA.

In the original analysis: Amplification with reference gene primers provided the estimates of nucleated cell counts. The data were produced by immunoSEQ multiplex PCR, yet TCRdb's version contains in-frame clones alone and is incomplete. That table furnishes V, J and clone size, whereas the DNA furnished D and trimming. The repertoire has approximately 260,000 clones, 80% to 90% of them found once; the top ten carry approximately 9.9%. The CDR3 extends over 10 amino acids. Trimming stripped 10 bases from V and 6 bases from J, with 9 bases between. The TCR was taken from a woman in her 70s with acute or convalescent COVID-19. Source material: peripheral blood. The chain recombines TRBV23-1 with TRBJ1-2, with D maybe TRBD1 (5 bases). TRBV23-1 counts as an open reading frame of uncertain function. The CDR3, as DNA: TGCGCCACTTCAGGGAATGGCTACACCTTC. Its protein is CATSGNGYTF.